These 21 T cell receptor beta chains were sequenced from one sample in a study of blood T cell repertoires in COVID-19. Produced via immunoSEQ multiplex PCR; TCRdb's table is partial and in-frame only. The sample has some 350,000 clones, around 90% seen once. The material sequenced was peripheral blood. The receptors shown here come from a young woman who had recovered from COVID-19.

CDR3 nucleotides: TGTGCCAGTAGTCCGGGACAGATACTGTTTTTT. Translated: CASSPGQILFF. V usage is TRBV19 and J usage is TRBJ1-4; 7 bases line up with TRBD1. V dropped 5 bases and J dropped 13; count of bases not matched to a gene: 4. Germline lookup yields CDR1 LNHDA and CDR2 SQIVND (reference sequence). The CDR3 is 11 residues long.

This clone was observed a single time. The chain joins TRBV7-2 to TRBJ1-5; D gene unclear. Germline V CDR1 and CDR2: SGHTA, FQGNSA. The CDR3 is 14 residues long. V was cut by 3 bases and J by 1 base, with 7 bases left in between. The CDR3 here is CASSLFLSNQPQHF. CDR3 nucleotide sequence: TGTGCCAGCAGCTTGTTCTTAAGCAATCAGCCCCAGCATTTT.

The V gene is TRBV3-1 (or the pseudogene TRBV3-2), the J gene TRBJ1-2; 12 bases match TRBD1. This CDR3 contains 16 residues. The germline V gene encodes CDR1 LGHDT and CDR2 YNNKEL (reference sequence). With V trimmed by 6 bases and J by 4 bases, 9 bases remained unmatched. The CDR3 loop reads CASSPVGDRGPYGYTF. In DNA, the CDR3 is TGTGCCAGCAGTCCAGTAGGGGACAGGGGGCCCTATGGCTACACCTTC.

The chain is built from TRBV4-2 and TRBJ2-1, with 10 bases fitting TRBD2. The CDR3 loop spans 15 amino acids. V was clipped by 0 bases and J by 9 bases; unmatched bases: 5. CDR1 and CDR2 from the germline V gene are LGHNA and YNFKEQ. This chain's CDR3 is CASSQDQGLAREQFF. The CDR3 bases are TGTGCCAGCAGCCAAGATCAGGGACTAGCGCGTGAGCAGTTCTTC.

This chain joins TRBV19 and TRBJ1-5; tentative D call: TRBD1 (6 bases). This CDR3 is 14 amino acids long. Germline V CDR1 and CDR2: LNHDA, SQIVND (reference sequence). Trimming removed 2 bases from V and 5 bases from J, with 10 bases in between. This CDR3 is CASSILDSYQPQHF. The CDR3 DNA is TGTGCCAGTAGTATACTGGACAGCTATCAGCCCCAGCATTTT.

On this clone itself: This same CDR3 is encoded by further DNA sequences in the sample. This chain connects TRBV7-2 to TRBJ1-5; possible D gene TRBD1, 6 bases. The CDR3 covers 13 residues. With 2 bases removed from V and 4 bases from J, the gap between germline ends came to 6 bases. Germline lookup yields CDR1 SGHTA and CDR2 FQGNSA. The CDR3 is CASSLRGNQPQHF. The CDR3 DNA reads as TGTGCCAGCAGCTTAAGGGGGAATCAGCCCCAGCATTTT.

V usage is TRBV6-2 or TRBV6-3 and J usage is TRBJ2-1, with 10 positions matching TRBD2. This CDR3 spans 18 amino acids. V gave up 0 bases and J gave up 8 bases; unmatched junction bases: 13. Germline V gene sequence: CDR1 MNHEY, CDR2 SVGEGT. In nucleotides, the CDR3 is TGTGCCAGCAGTTACTCAGGGGGCTGGAGCGGGAGGGATGATGAGCAGTTCTTC. Its protein product is CASSYSGGWSGRDDEQFF.

The chain has TRBV18 and TRBJ1-1, with D maybe TRBD1 (5 bases). The CDR3 length is 14 residues. V was shortened by 1 base and J by 6 bases, with 12 bases between the two germline ends. Per the germline V gene, CDR1 is KGHSH and CDR2 is LQKENI. The CDR3 bases are TGTGCCAGCTCACCACAGGGGATGAATCCTGAAGCTTTCTTT. This encodes CASSPQGMNPEAFF.

The chain has TRBV9 and TRBJ1-3, with unresolved D. Germline CDR1 SGDLS, CDR2 YYNGEE. The V end was cut by 3 bases, the J end by 0 bases, with 13 bases between. The CDR3 loop spans 16 amino acids. CDR3 bases: TGTGCCAGCAGCGCCGACGGGAGCCTCTCTGGAAACACCATATATTTT. It yields the protein CASSADGSLSGNTIYF.

The chain employs TRBV11-3 and TRBJ2-4; D might be TRBD1 (6 bases). V was trimmed by 2 bases and J by 3 bases, leaving 8 bases between them. The germline V gene has CDR1 SGHNT and CDR2 YENEEA. This CDR3 is built from 14 residues. CDR3 loop: CASSLRTDKNIQYF. The CDR3 bases are TGTGCCAGCAGCTTAAGGACAGACAAAAACATTCAGTACTTC.

This chain uses TRBV24-1 with TRBJ2-2; TRBD2 agrees at 13 bases. This CDR3 is 17 amino acids long. Per the germline V gene, CDR1 is KGHDR and CDR2 is SFDVKD. The V gene end was trimmed by 4 bases and the J gene end by 5 bases; junction bases not matched to a gene: 6. CDR3: CATSDQRTSGSTGELFF. The CDR3 DNA reads as TGTGCCACCAGTGACCAGAGGACTAGCGGGAGTACCGGGGAGCTGTTTTTT.

The J gene is TRBJ2-7, the V gene TRBV24-1; the D gene is possibly TRBD2 (6 bases). This CDR3 contains 18 residues. V lost 4 bases and J lost 0, with 21 bases in between. The germline CDR1 and CDR2 sequences are KGHDR and SFDVKD. This CDR3 reads CATSDRHAGTVSSYEQYV. CDR3 DNA sequence: TGTGCCACCAGTGACCGGCACGCGGGGACGGTGAGCTCCTACGAGCAGTACGTC.

V is TRBV2 and J is TRBJ1-5; D unclear. CDR1 and CDR2 (germline): SNHLY, FYNNEI. This CDR3 contains 13 residues. The CDR3 sequence: CAAAFLSNQPQHF. The DNA for the CDR3 is TGTGCGGCTGCCTTTTTGAGCAATCAGCCCCAGCATTTT.

This clone showed up just once. The rearrangement links TRBV18 to TRBJ1-3; D unresolved. Trimming took off 2 bases at V and 0 bases at J, with 11 bases between the two ends. Germline V gene sequence: CDR1 KGHSH, CDR2 LQKENI. The CDR3 spans 16 residues. The CDR3 region is CASSPSRVSSGNTIYF. CDR3 bases: TGTGCCAGCTCACCATCAAGAGTAAGCTCTGGAAACACCATATATTTT. The full variable domain, its missing parts supplied by reference TRBV18 and TRBJ1-3, is NAGVMQNPRHLVRRRGQEARLRCSPMKGHSHVYWYRQLPEEGLKFMVYLQKENIIDESGMPKERFSAEFPKEGPSILRIQQVVRGDSAAYFCASSPSRVSSGNTIYFGEGSWLTVV.

The chain couples TRBV9 to TRBJ2-1, with 8 bases identical to TRBD1. J lost 1 base, V lost 3 bases, and 6 bases had no gene match. Germline lookup yields CDR1 SGDLS and CDR2 YYNGEE. This CDR3 comprises 16 residues. The CDR3 here is CASSATGGGSYNEQFF. For the CDR3, the DNA is TGTGCCAGCAGCGCCACAGGGGGTGGATCCTACAATGAGCAGTTCTTC.

The J gene is TRBJ2-2, the V gene TRBV7-9; D is unresolved. The CDR3 contains 16 residues. Deletions cut 0 bases from V and 2 bases from J, with 10 bases between. The germline CDR1 and CDR2 sequences are SEHNR and FQNEAQ (reference sequence). The CDR3 nucleotides read TGTGCCAGCAGCTTAGCGCTGGCAGGTAACACCGGGGAGCTGTTTTTT. Amino acid sequence: CASSLALAGNTGELFF.

V is TRBV11-2 and J is TRBJ2-1; 12 bases map to TRBD1. Germline V gives CDR1 SGHAT, CDR2 FQNNGV. J lost 6 bases, V lost 7 bases, and 7 bases had no gene match. The CDR3 loop spans 15 amino acids. CDR3 loop: CASTWGQGAANEQFF. CDR3 sequence (DNA): TGTGCCAGCACTTGGGGACAGGGGGCTGCCAATGAGCAGTTCTTC. The variable domain in full, with the rest retrieved from reference TRBV11-2 and TRBJ2-1, is EAGVAQSPRYKIIEKRQSVAFWCNPISGHATLYWYQQILGQGPKLLIQFQNNGVVDDSQLPKDRFSAERLKGVDSTLKIQPAKLEDSAVYLCASTWGQGAANEQFFGPGTRLTVL.

V gene TRBV18 combines with J gene TRBJ2-7; D is possibly TRBD2 (6 bases). Looked up from germline, CDR1 is KGHSH and CDR2 is LQKENI. The CDR3 totals 14 residues. V was trimmed by 3 bases and J by 6 bases, leaving 15 bases between them. CDR3: CASSPGGPLGEQYV. The CDR3 DNA follows: TGTGCCAGCTCACCGGGGGGACCGCTGGGCGAGCAGTACGTC.

This clone was seen more than once but under ten times. CDR3 amino acids: CASSASTGGELFF. In DNA form, the CDR3 reads TGTGCCAGCAGCGCTTCAACGGGAGGGGAGCTGTTTTTT. The chain combines TRBV9 with TRBJ2-2; perhaps TRBD2 as D (5 bases). From germline, CDR1 is SGDLS and CDR2 YYNGEE. The CDR3 covers 13 residues. V lost 3 bases and J lost 8, with 11 bases in between.

The V gene is TRBV2, the J gene TRBJ2-4; 10 bases are a match to TRBD2. The length of the CDR3 is 14 residues. The junction had 2 bases not matched to a gene; V was cut back by 2 bases and J by 7 bases. Germline V gives CDR1 SNHLY, CDR2 FYNNEI. The DNA of the CDR3 is TGTGCCAGCAGTGAAATAGCGGGAGGCAACATTCAGTACTTC. Translated, it gives CASSEIAGGNIQYF.

The V gene is TRBV7-2, the J gene TRBJ1-1; D gene ambiguous. The germline V and J ends were trimmed by 6 bases and 5 bases, with 16 bases remaining between them. Germline loops: CDR1 SGHTA, CDR2 FQGNSA. The CDR3 loop spans 14 amino acids. The CDR3 loop reads CASRKGTTGTEAFF. The CDR3 bases are TGTGCCAGCAGAAAAGGAACCACGGGAACTGAAGCTTTCTTT.